One sample yielded the 2 T cell receptor beta chains listed below, sequenced in a study of blood T cell repertoires in COVID-19. The data were produced by immunoSEQ multiplex PCR, yet TCRdb's version contains in-frame clones alone and is incomplete. The sample carries roughly 34,000 clones, 70% to 90% recorded once. The sample consisted of peripheral blood. The receptors come from a man aged 80 or over with active COVID-19.

V usage is TRBV6-2 or TRBV6-3 and J usage is TRBJ2-3; no clear D. The CDR3 has 15 amino acids. Trimming took 4 bases from V and 0 from J, leaving 11 bases between them. Germline lookup yields CDR1 MNHEY and CDR2 SVGEGT. The CDR3 spells CASSWLPPSTDTQYF. DNA for the CDR3: TGTGCCAGCAGTTGGCTGCCCCCTAGCACAGATACGCAGTATTTT.

CDR3 in DNA: TGTGCCAGCAGCATACTACAGGGAAACACTGAAGCTTTCTTT. It specifies CASSILQGNTEAFF. This chain joins TRBV7-2 and TRBJ1-1; a possible D gene is TRBD1 (6 bases). Germline CDR1 is SGHTA and CDR2 is FQGNSA. V lost 5 bases, J lost 2 bases, and 12 bases lay in between. This CDR3 spans 14 amino acids.